This T cell receptor beta chain was identified during a study of cytomegalovirus exposure and HLA in healthy donors (dated by TCRdb to about 2017). For the wider study: In an earlier analysis of under 750 of the donors, 276 Gb of sequence data and 100 million or so unique TCR beta sequences from 180 million or so T cells were reported. All discovery cohort repertoires had been generated on a single sequencing platform. Using immunosequencing, the study profiled T cell repertoires from 640 or so subjects and related those repertoires to cytomegalovirus serostatus. In the later analysis, no new phenotypic data were used to find candidate immune exposures; instead, reliance was placed on TCR beta sequences and their occurrence across donors. A later genetic analysis took genome-wide SNP genotypes for 398 of the 666 donors and used that subset as a discovery cohort. The study combined high-throughput TCR immunosequencing, statistical association of individual TCRs with disease status, and machine learning to predict cytomegalovirus infection status. Typing coverage differed by locus: A, B, C, DRB1 and DQB1 were typed in roughly 629-630 donors, DQA1 in 500 to 550, DPA1 in over 600, and DPB1 in 472. Because of strong linkage in the cohort, five DR-DQ haplotypes were treated as single units for association and clustering. An early release that covered roughly 600 HLA-typed donors contained about 300 gigabases of sequencing data and some 87 million unique TCR sequences. An earlier analysis of around 580 of the donors used high-throughput TCR beta sequencing to judge whether each TCR beta V gene segment behaved as functional or pseudogenic. Of the approximately 400 genotyped donors, approximately 83% fell in the genetic ancestry cluster associated with self-reported Caucasian donors. In addition to the first cohort of about 650 subjects, a separate validation cohort of approximately 110 different subjects was used. Donor age, sex, ethnicity and CMV serostatus were compiled alongside the repertoire data. A later analysis re-examined previously published TCR beta repertoires from hundreds of donors and added high-resolution HLA genotyping to investigate patterns of TCR occurrence. Both class I and class II loci were covered by HLA typing, at four-digit resolution. Among around 400 genotyped donors of the cohort, an average of approximately 250,000 unique TCR beta nucleotide sequences were sequenced per donor, roughly 20% of them non-productive. The study aimed to test whether cataloging public T cell receptors could reveal signatures of past pathogen exposure. Study-wide conclusions, independent of this receptor: CMV serostatus was the only immune exposure information available for the cohort. A later analysis found that TCR association rates varied across HLA loci, with DRB1 alleles showing the most associated TCRs and HLA-C alleles the fewest. A later analysis found that HLA-associated TCR beta chains were more clonally expanded and had lower generation probabilities than equally common non-associated chains. Most CMV-associated TCR beta chains appeared to be HLA-restricted in a later analysis, and the HLA associations seemed to be driven largely by CMV exposure. When HLA alleles, especially DR and DQ, strongly co-occurred, TCR associations were difficult to assign to individual alleles. In vitro tests confirmed that three of the cytomegalovirus-associated TCR beta chains recognize cytomegalovirus antigens. Because some donors lacked HLA typing at each locus, the association tests relied only on the typed subset. In the study, 164 TCR beta chains were listed as associated with cytomegalovirus. A later analysis reported that several top co-occurrence clusters appeared linked to parvovirus B19, influenza, CMV and Epstein-Barr virus. This cohort had only TCR beta chains sequenced, and the lack of alpha or paired-chain data limited which features could be detected. A later analysis associated about 18,000 TCR beta sequences with specific HLA alleles at a false discovery rate of 0.05. A further reported finding was that TCR beta sequences accurately predicted the HLA-A and HLA-B alleles for most subjects in the first cohort. Presence/absence analyses assumed roughly uniform sequencing depth across donors, an assumption that may not hold. Some IMGT-functional V segments, including TRBV6-2 and TRBV6-3, could not be distinguished by the 87-base-pair reads and were therefore excluded. An association between a missense DCLRE1C variant and V-gene and J-gene trimming of TCR beta chains was found in a later genetic analysis and replicated in an independent cohort. While some public TCRs were present in many individuals, most TCR sequences turned up only very rarely across donors. In an earlier analysis of 587 of the donors, most TCR beta V segments appeared in productive rearrangements about 87% or about 30% of the time, broadly matching IMGT annotations. The earlier analysis of a few hundred of the donors excluded roughly 17 rarely observed V segments, including chromosome 9 orphons, because counts were too low. A group of highly shared sequence variants was considered likely to be a technical artifact of the sequencing pipeline. Compared with the roughly 700-donor mean, donors in an Asian-associated ancestry cluster had fewer N-insertions in productive TCRs, according to a later genetic analysis. It was suggested by the authors that the approach could potentially be generalized to other disease states and immunological phenotypes. Correlated functional status among segregating V segments might be attributable to linkage disequilibrium, but an unknown experimental factor could not be ruled out. The classifier was reported to diagnose cytomegalovirus status with high specificity and sensitivity in both the original cohort and the validation cohort.

Library method: the immunoSEQ multiplex PCR assay. For the multiplex PCR, a mixture combining 60 forward primers for TCR Vbeta segments and 13 reverse primers for TCR Jbeta segments was used. Amplification of the CDR3 region of rearranged TCR beta genes was performed with a multiplex PCR assay on genomic DNA. The amplified TCR beta libraries were sequenced on the Illumina HiSeq System as 87-base-pair reads. On the study's bioinformatics: Across the 666 repertoires, a later analysis counted approximately 83 million unique TCR beta chains, 9.5 million to 12 million of which were shared by at least two donors. A nearest-neighbor algorithm error-corrected the raw reads and collapsed the reads into unique sequences, merging closely related sequences to remove PCR and sequencing errors. V, D and J gene segments were assigned by aligning CDR3 sequences to IMGT reference sequences. For a sequence to be retained, at least a six-nucleotide match to both a V gene segment and a J gene segment was required. Rearrangements were called productive when the CDR3 lacked stop codons and stayed in frame with V and J; all others were non-productive. CDR3 was defined by IMGT convention, running from the second conserved V-encoded cysteine to the conserved J-encoded phenylalanine. In an earlier analysis of around 600 of the donors, sequences lacking an unambiguous match to a single V gene segment were excluded. In an earlier analysis of a few hundred of the donors, a V segment was called functional when productive rearrangements were above 56.7%, and segregating when the standard deviation between donors exceeded 5%. A statistical classification framework was developed to diagnose cytomegalovirus status using the catalog of TCR beta chain sequences. In a later analysis, TCR nucleotide sequences were compared against IMGT/GENE-DB human TR gene sequences so that V and J genes could be assigned. In a later analysis, CDR3 sequences and most-parsimonious VDJ recombination scenarios were assigned using the TCRdist pipeline. In a later analysis, each TCR beta chain was defined by its CDR3 amino acid sequence together with its V-gene family, and reads without a unique V-gene family were excluded. In a later analysis, 450 to 600 highly shared, low-generation-probability nucleotide sequences were removed to address suspected cross-contamination and a sequencing artifact. In a later analysis, a clonal expansion index was calculated for each public chain from normalized within-repertoire ranks of inferred template counts. A later analysis computed generation probabilities with a VDJ recombination model fitted to out-of-frame rearrangements, and checked the results against IGoR. Hypergeometric tests were used in a later analysis to score TCR-TCR, TCR-HLA and TCR-CMV co-occurrence, with a repertoire-size bias correction applied to the TCR pairs. A later analysis estimated false discovery rates by permuting HLA or CMV assignments 20 times. A later analysis grouped co-occurring TCRs with DBSCAN, adding TCRdist sequence similarity when clustering within HLA-allele-positive subsets. For co-occurrence clustering, repertoires with fewer than 30,000 or more than 120,000 public chains were excluded, along with five or six repertoires with anomalous nucleotide sharing. TCRdb holds this immuneACCESS table with in-frame rearrangements only. Some clones are missing; in checked studies, unresolved V genes explain under half, and the rest has no known cause. D and trimming were read from the DNA, whereas the V and J calls and clone size are those reported in that table. A total of a few hundred thousand clones appear in this sample, 60% to 85% of them only once. 15% to 18% of the sample belongs to the ten largest clones.

The table lists this clone with a count of one. It lacks a known antigen. Relative to the germline gene, one junction end is altered; a read error may explain this. The CDR3, cysteine through phenylalanine, is 9 amino acids long. Left in the record is the CDR3 DNA by itself, 27 bases read in frame from the first base. CDR1 SGHDT and CDR2 YYEEEE were looked up in the germline V gene. The cohort was made up of 500 to 800 healthy bone marrow donors. All cohort members were sampled while nominally healthy, although unrecorded immune exposures were likely present. The donor was CMV seronegative and was included in the group of a few hundred seronegative cohort members. A peripheral blood sample was collected from each donor, and TCR beta sequencing was performed on peripheral blood mononuclear cells. The Qiagen DNeasy Blood Extraction Kit was used to extract genomic DNA from the blood cell samples.

The chain is encoded by TRBV5-6 joined to TRBJ1-2; the D gene is perhaps TRBD1, from 5 matching bases. The material sequenced was PBMCs. The sequence came from a man aged 40-49 years in good health and CMV-seronegative. The CDR3 protein is CASSGACPF. In nucleotide form, the sequence is TGTGCCAGCAGTGGGGCATGCCCCTTC.